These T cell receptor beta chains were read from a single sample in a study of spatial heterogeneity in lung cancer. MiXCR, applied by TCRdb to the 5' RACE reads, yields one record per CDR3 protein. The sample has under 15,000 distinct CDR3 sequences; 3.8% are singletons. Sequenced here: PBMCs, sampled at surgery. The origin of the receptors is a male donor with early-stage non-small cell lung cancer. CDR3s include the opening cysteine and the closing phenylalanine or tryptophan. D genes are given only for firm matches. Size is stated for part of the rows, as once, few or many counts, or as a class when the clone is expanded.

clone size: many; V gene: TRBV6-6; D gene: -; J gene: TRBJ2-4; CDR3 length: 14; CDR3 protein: CASTSGAPKNIQYF; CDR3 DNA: TGTGCCAGCACGTCCGGGGCCCCCAAAAACATTCAGTACTTC
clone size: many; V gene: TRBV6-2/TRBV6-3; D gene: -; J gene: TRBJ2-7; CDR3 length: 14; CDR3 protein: CASSTGGLNYEQYF; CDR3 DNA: TGTGCCAGCAGTACGGGCGGCCTGAACTACGAGCAGTACTTC
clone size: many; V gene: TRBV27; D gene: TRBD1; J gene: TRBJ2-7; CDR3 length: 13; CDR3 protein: CASSVQGSYEQYF; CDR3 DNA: TGTGCCAGCAGTGTACAGGGGTCCTACGAGCAGTACTTC
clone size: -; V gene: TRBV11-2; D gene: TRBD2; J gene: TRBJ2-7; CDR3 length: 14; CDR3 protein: CASSHRGELGEQYF; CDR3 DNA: TGTGCCAGCAGCCACCGGGGGGAGCTTGGCGAGCAGTACTTC
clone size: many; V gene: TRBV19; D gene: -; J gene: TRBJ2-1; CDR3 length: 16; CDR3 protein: CASSTDSGGSYNEQFF; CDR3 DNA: TGTGCCAGTAGTACGGACAGTGGGGGGTCCTACAATGAGCAGTTCTTC
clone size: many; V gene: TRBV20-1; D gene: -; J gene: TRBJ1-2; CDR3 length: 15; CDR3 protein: CSARDEVVAAYGYTF; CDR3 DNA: TGCAGTGCTAGAGATGAGGTGGTGGCAGCCTATGGCTACACCTTC
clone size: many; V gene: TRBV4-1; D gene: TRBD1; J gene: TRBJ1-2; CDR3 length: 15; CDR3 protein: CASSGGQRANYGYTF; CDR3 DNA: TGCGCCAGCAGTGGGGGACAGAGGGCTAACTATGGCTACACCTTC
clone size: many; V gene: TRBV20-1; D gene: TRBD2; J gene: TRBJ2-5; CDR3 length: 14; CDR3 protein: CSATTGTSQETQYF; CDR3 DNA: TGCAGTGCTACTACTGGGACTAGCCAAGAGACCCAGTACTTC
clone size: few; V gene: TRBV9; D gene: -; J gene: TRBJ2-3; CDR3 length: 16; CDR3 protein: CASSVGGAGGGDTQYF; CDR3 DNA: TGTGCCAGCAGCGTAGGCGGGGCAGGGGGAGGAGATACGCAGTATTTT
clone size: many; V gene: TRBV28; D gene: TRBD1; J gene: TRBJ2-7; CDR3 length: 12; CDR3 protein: CAIETGPYEQYF; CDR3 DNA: TGTGCCATCGAGACAGGGCCCTACGAGCAGTACTTC
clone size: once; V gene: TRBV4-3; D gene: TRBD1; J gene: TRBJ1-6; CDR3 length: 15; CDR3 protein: CASSQSQGRDSPLHF; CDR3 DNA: TGCGCCAGCAGCCAATCACAGGGGCGAGATTCACCCCTCCACTTT
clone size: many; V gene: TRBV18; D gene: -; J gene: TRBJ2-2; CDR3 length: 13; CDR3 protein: CASSPRPTGELFF; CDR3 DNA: TGTGCCAGCTCACCACGACCCACCGGGGAGCTGTTTTTT
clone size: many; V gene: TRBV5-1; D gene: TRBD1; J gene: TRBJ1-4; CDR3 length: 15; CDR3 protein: CASRLLGTDNEKLFF; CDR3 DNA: TGCGCCAGCCGCCTCTTAGGGACAGATAATGAAAAACTGTTTTTT
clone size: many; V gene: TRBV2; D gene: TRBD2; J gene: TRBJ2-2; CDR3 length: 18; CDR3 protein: CASSERASGRINTGELFF; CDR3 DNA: TGTGCCAGCAGTGAACGAGCTAGCGGGAGAATAAACACCGGGGAGCTGTTTTTT
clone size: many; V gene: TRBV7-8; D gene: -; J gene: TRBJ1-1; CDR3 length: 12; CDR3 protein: CASSLGVAEAFF; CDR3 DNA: TGTGCCAGCAGCCTGGGGGTGGCTGAAGCTTTCTTT
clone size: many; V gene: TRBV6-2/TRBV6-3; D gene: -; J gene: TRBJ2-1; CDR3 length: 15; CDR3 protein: CASRASGPSPFGQFF; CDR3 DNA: TGTGCCAGCAGGGCTTCCGGGCCTTCCCCGTTCGGGCAGTTCTTC
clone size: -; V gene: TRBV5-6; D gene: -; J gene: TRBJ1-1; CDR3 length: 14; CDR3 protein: CASSFDGGGTEAFF; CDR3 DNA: TGTGCCAGCAGCTTCGACGGAGGAGGGACTGAAGCTTTCTTT
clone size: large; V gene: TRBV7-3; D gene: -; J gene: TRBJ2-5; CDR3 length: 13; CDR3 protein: CASSVDLGETQYF; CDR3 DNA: TGTGCCAGCAGCGTAGACTTGGGAGAGACCCAGTACTTC
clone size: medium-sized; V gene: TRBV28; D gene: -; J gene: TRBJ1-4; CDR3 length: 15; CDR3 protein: CASSALGRPNEKLFF; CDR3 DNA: TGTGCCAGCAGCGCTTTGGGCCGTCCTAATGAAAAACTGTTTTTT
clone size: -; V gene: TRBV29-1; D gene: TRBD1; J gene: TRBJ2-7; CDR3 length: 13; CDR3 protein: CSVAGQGSYEQYF; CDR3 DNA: TGCAGCGTTGCGGGACAGGGCTCCTACGAGCAGTACTTC
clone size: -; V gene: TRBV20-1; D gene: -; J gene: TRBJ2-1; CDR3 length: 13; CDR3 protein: CSARVGNYNEQFF; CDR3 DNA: TGCAGTGCTAGAGTGGGTAATTACAATGAGCAGTTCTTC
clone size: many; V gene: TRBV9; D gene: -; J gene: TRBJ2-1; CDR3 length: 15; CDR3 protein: CASSVGGSAMDEQFF; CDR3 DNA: TGTGCCAGCAGCGTGGGGGGATCGGCCATGGATGAGCAGTTCTTC
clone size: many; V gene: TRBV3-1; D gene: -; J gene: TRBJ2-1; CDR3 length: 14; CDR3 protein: CASSQEGLYNEQFF; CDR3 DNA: TGTGCCAGCAGCCAAGAAGGACTCTACAATGAGCAGTTCTTC
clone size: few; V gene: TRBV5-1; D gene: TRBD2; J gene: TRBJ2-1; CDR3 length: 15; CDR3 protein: CASSSTSGRLNEQFF; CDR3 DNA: TGCGCCAGCAGCTCGACTAGCGGGAGGCTAAATGAGCAGTTCTTC
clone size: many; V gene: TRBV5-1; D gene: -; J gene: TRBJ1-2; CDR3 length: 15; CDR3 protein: CASSPQGLERGGYTF; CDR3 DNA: TGCGCCAGCAGTCCTCAGGGGCTGGAGCGGGGTGGCTACACCTTC
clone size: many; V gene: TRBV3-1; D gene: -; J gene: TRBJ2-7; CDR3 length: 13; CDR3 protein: CASSQAGVNEQYF; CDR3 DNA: TGTGCCAGCAGCCAAGCAGGGGTGAACGAGCAGTACTTC